This is a list of T cell receptor beta chains from one sample in a study of CXCR3-negative and CXCR3-positive naive CD8 T cells. Reanalyzing the 5' RACE reads, TCRdb keeps one entry per CDR3 protein, without DNA. The sample table sets out around 110,000 distinct CDR3 sequences. The sample comprised naive CXCR3+ CD8+ T cells from blood. Source of these receptors: a human donor in good health. Some clones in this sample may be carry-over from other donors' samples. Both conserved end residues are part of each CDR3.

>TRBJ1-2|TRBV29-1
CSGYLGGLYGYTF
>TRBJ2-1|TRBV29-1
CSAWGGSSYNEQFF
>TRBJ2-4|TRBV28
CASSDHHWAIQYF
>TRBJ2-5|TRBV29-1
CSVDTGTDHQETQYF
>TRBJ1-2|TRBV5-1
CASSLAGMDYGYTF
>TRBJ2-7|TRBV29-1
CSASDRLTYEQYF
>TRBJ2-1|TRBV11-2
CASKRSGQNEQFF
>TRBJ2-1|TRBV7-9
CASSKDGSRANQSSYNEQFF
>TRBJ2-3|TRBV12-3/TRBV12-4
CASSRGTSDTQYF
>TRBJ1-1|TRBV6-5
CASSYAGGTEAFF
>TRBJ2-3|TRBV29-1
CSVDLELDTQYF
>TRBJ2-7|TRBV7-9
CASSLQGSGMGEQYF
>TRBJ1-1|TRBV30
CAWSPVGNTEAFF
>TRBJ2-7|TRBV6-1
CASSEARTGESSYEQYF
>TRBJ2-1|TRBV28
CASRPPGLAGDGSYNEQFF
>TRBJ2-7|TRBV5-6
CASSPPTGSYEQYF
>TRBJ2-7|TRBV6-2/TRBV6-3
CASSSGDSSYEQYF
>TRBJ2-7|TRBV7-2
CASSLAPWTGGNGQYF
>TRBJ2-6|TRBV28
CASEWTGSGANVLTF
>TRBJ1-3|TRBV27
CASSLSPASGNTIYF
>TRBJ2-6|TRBV7-6
CASSRGAGANVLTF
>TRBJ2-7|TRBV29-1
CSARGTTSYEQYF
>TRBJ2-1|TRBV7-2
CASSSIAGGADEQFF
>TRBJ1-2|TRBV3-1
CASRNPRDIYGYTF
>TRBJ2-1|TRBV7-9
CASSQGRGRVNWEYNEQFF
>TRBJ1-5|TRBV13
CASSSQGRNQPQHF
>TRBJ2-7|TRBV4-3
CASSQGSAYEQYF
>TRBJ2-3|TRBV11-3
CASSLQGRDRPATDTQYF
>TRBJ2-2|TRBV19
CATRGTSGNTGELFF
>TRBJ1-1|TRBV6-2/TRBV6-3
CASSSTINTEAFF
>TRBJ2-5|TRBV6-2/TRBV6-3
CASSYTLDRNQETQYF
>TRBJ2-1|TRBV24-1
CATSGDSYEQFF
>TRBJ1-5|TRBV11-3
CASRWGHRQPQHF
>TRBJ2-2|TRBV15
CATSHSGNGELFF
>TRBJ2-4|TRBV20-1
CSARALGENIQYF
>TRBJ2-1|TRBV5-1
CASSFSGTIGVYNEQFF
>TRBJ2-1|TRBV5-1
CASSLAGGRADYNEQFF
>TRBJ1-2|TRBV5-1
CASSSSSGTNNYGYTF
>TRBJ2-6|TRBV20-1
CSARQAKSGANVLTF
>TRBJ2-7|TRBV6-2/TRBV6-3
CASAGTAAYEQYF
>TRBJ1-2|TRBV7-2
CASSLEPRASYGYTF
>TRBJ1-1|TRBV7-9
CASSLARGGMNTEAFF
>TRBJ1-2|TRBV6-5
CASSYGQGEGYGYTF
>TRBJ2-7|TRBV6-6
CASKLGEGASYEQYF
>TRBJ1-5|TRBV7-6
CASSLGGYGSNQPQYF
>TRBJ2-1|TRBV29-1
CSVGGLAGLSSYNEQFF
>TRBJ1-2|TRBV15
CATSGQGANYGYTF
>TRBJ2-1|TRBV2
CASIRYGTSGGPDSYNEQFF
>TRBJ1-1|TRBV5-5
CASSLMGLNTEAFF
>TRBJ1-2|TRBV5-1
CASSLGTEDYGYTF
>TRBJ2-7|TRBV20-1
CSARDLGQGISYEQYF
>TRBJ1-3|TRBV29-1
CSVELQGPGNTIYF
>TRBJ2-7|TRBV3-1
CASSPSGGLYEQYF